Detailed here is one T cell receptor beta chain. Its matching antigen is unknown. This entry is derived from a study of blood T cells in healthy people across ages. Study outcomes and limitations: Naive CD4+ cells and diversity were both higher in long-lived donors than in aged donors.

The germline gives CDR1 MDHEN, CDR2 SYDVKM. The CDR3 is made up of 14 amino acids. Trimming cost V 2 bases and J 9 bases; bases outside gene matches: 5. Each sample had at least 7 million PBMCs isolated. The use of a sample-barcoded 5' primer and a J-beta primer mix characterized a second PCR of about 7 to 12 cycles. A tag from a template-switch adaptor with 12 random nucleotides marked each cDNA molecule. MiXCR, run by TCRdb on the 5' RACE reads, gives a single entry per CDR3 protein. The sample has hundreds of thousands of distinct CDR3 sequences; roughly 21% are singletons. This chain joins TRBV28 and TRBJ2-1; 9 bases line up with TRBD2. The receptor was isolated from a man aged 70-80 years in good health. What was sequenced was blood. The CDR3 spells CASSLGLAGTEQFF. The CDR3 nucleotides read TGTGCCAGCAGTTTAGGGCTAGCGGGAACTGAGCAGTTCTTC.